These 20 T cell receptor beta chains originate from one sample sequenced in a study of blood T cell repertoires in COVID-19. The repertoire was sequenced with immunoSEQ multiplex PCR; TCRdb's copy has only in-frame clones and lacks some. Found here are roughly 380,000 clones, about nine tenths of them singletons; the top ten hold just over 1%. Sequenced material: PBMCs or T cells enriched from blood (not recorded which). These receptors were taken from a woman aged 30 to 39 who had been exposed to COVID-19.

The gene calls are TRBV5-1 and TRBJ2-1; 7 bases line up with TRBD1. CDR3 length: 15 amino acids. V was clipped by 0 bases and J by 4 bases; unmatched bases: 4. Germline loops: CDR1 SGHRS, CDR2 YFSETQ. The CDR3 region is CASSLGQGWYNEQFF. The CDR3 DNA sequence: TGCGCCAGCAGCTTGGGACAGGGTTGGTACAATGAGCAGTTCTTC.

With regard to this clone: The junction does not match germline at one end; this may be a read error. This sequence joins TRBV6-1 and TRBJ1-1; D is ambiguous. Germline values: CDR1 MNHNS, CDR2 SASEGT. The CDR3 is made up of 12 amino acids. Here the CDR3 reads CASREGHPQAFF. In nucleotides, the CDR3 is TGTGCCAGCAGGGAAGGGCACCCCCAAGCTTTCTTT.

The rearrangement joins TRBV7-9 to TRBJ2-2, with TRBD1 as a possible D gene (5 bases). Germline assignment: CDR1 SEHNR and CDR2 FQNEAQ (reference sequence). The CDR3 consists of 14 residues. V was shortened by 7 bases and J by 2 bases, with 11 bases between the two germline ends. The CDR3 protein is CASISGFNTGELFF. The CDR3 DNA reads TGTGCCAGCATATCAGGGTTTAACACCGGGGAGCTGTTTTTT.

The chain recombines TRBV7-9 with TRBJ2-7, with a tentative D call TRBD2 (5 bases). CDR1 is SEHNR and CDR2 is FQNEAQ in the germline V gene (reference sequence). The CDR3 has 13 amino acids. Trimming removed 5 bases at V and 6 bases at J, with 14 bases between. The DNA for the CDR3 is TGTGCCAGCAGCCCCGGGGAAAGTCCCGAGCAGTACTTC. Residues: CASSPGESPEQYF.

The chain combines TRBV7-3 with TRBJ2-1, with D possibly matching TRBD2 (8 bases). The CDR3 contains 15 residues. Per the germline V gene, CDR1 is SGHTA and CDR2 is FQGTGA. V was cut by 3 bases and J by 5 bases, with 14 bases left in between. CDR3 protein: CASSLGLGGHNEQFF. The CDR3 nucleotides read TGTGCCAGCAGCTTGGGACTAGGGGGCCACAATGAGCAGTTCTTC. Looking up the rest from reference TRBV7-3 and TRBJ2-1 gives the full variable domain: GAGVSQTPSNKVTEKGKYVELRCDPISGHTALYWYRQSLGQGPEFLIYFQGTGAADDSGLPNDRFFAVRPEGSVSTLKIQRTERGDSAVYLCASSLGLGGHNEQFFGPGTRLTVL.

This clone was seen a single time. The rearrangement links TRBV19 to TRBJ1-5; a weak D match, TRBD1 (5 bases). Trimming pared 4 bases from V and 6 bases from J, leaving 13 bases between. Germline values: CDR1 LNHDA, CDR2 SQIVND (reference sequence). The CDR3 is 14 residues long. The CDR3 reads CASSTLRGSQPQHF. DNA of the CDR3: TGTGCCAGTAGTACATTAAGGGGTTCTCAGCCCCAGCATTTT.

The chain is built from TRBV9 and TRBJ2-5; 8 bases agree with TRBD2. Trimming at V came to 1 base and at J to 4 bases, leaving 6 bases not matched to a gene. The CDR3 is 15 amino acids. The germline CDR1 and CDR2 sequences are SGDLS and YYNGEE. CDR3 DNA sequence: TGTGCCAGCAGCGTACGAGCGGGGGAAACAGAGACCCAGTACTTC. Translation: CASSVRAGETETQYF. The variable domain in full, completed from reference TRBV9 and TRBJ2-5, reads DSGVTQTPKHLITATGQRVTLRCSPRSGDLSVYWYQQSLDQGLQFLIQYYNGEERAKGNILERFSAQQFPDLHSELNLSSLELGDSALYFCASSVRAGETETQYFGPGTRLLVL.

This sequence joins TRBV27 and TRBJ1-2; no definite D call. V was clipped by 0 bases and J by 5 bases, with 19 bases between them. CDR3 length: 17 amino acids. Per germline, CDR1 MNHEY and CDR2 SMNVEV (reference sequence). Here the CDR3 DNA reads TGTGCCAGCAGTTTATCTTCCTACAGCCAAACTTCTTATGGCTACACCTTC. It encodes CASSLSSYSQTSYGYTF.

V gene TRBV28 combines with J gene TRBJ1-6, with TRBD1 matching 7 bases. This CDR3 region has 15 residues. Germline values: CDR1 MDHEN, CDR2 SYDVKM. The junction had 6 bases not matched to a gene; V was cut back by 4 bases and J by 6 bases. CDR3 protein: CASSSPGTVNSPLHF. As DNA, the CDR3 is TGTGCCAGCAGTTCTCCCGGGACAGTTAATTCACCCCTCCACTTT.

The V call is TRBV28, the J call TRBJ2-5; a possible D gene is TRBD2 (5 bases). The CDR3 spans 12 residues. The germline V gene has CDR1 MDHEN and CDR2 SYDVKM. V dropped 2 bases and J dropped 4 bases, with 5 bases sitting between them. The CDR3 spells CASSLEGETQYF. The CDR3 DNA follows: TGTGCCAGCAGTTTAGAGGGAGAGACCCAGTACTTC.

The chain carries TRBV14 and TRBJ2-3, with a tentative D call TRBD2 (6 bases). The length of the CDR3 is 17 residues. In germline, CDR1 is SGHDN, CDR2 FVKESK. V lost 2 bases and J 3 bases, leaving 18 bases between the germline ends. The CDR3 loop is CASSQLSGGTGTDTQYF. The CDR3 nucleotides read TGTGCCAGCAGCCAACTGTCGGGCGGGACGGGGACAGATACGCAGTATTTT.

The chain combines TRBV28 with TRBJ1-2; 8 bases agree with TRBD1. Germline CDR1 and CDR2: MDHEN and SYDVKM. After removal of 5 bases from V and 5 bases from J, the junction contained 10 bases not matched to a gene. The CDR3 loop spans 15 amino acids. The CDR3 reads CASSTDRQGRYGYTF. Here the CDR3 DNA reads TGTGCCAGCAGTACAGACCGACAGGGGCGGTATGGCTACACCTTC.

The chain is built from TRBV27 and TRBJ1-6; no clear D. The CDR3 is 14 amino acids. The V end lost 0 bases, the J end lost 13 bases, and 13 bases lay between the germline ends. Germline lookup yields CDR1 MNHEY and CDR2 SMNVEV (reference sequence). The CDR3 is CASSLSGSIRPLHF. The CDR3 DNA reads TGTGCCAGCAGTTTATCCGGGTCCATCCGCCCCCTCCACTTT.

V is TRBV10-1 and J is TRBJ2-1; TRBD2 is a possible D gene (6 bases). The CDR3 is 12 amino acids. V was trimmed by 5 bases and J by 6 bases, leaving 8 bases between them. CDR1 and CDR2 from the germline V gene are WNHNN and SYGVQD (reference sequence). For the CDR3, the DNA is TGCGCCAGCAGTAATAGCGGCAATGAGCAGTTCTTC. Translation: CASSNSGNEQFF.

V gene TRBV29-1 combines with J gene TRBJ1-1; a weak D match, TRBD1 (6 bases). The CDR3 totals 15 residues. CDR1 is SQVTM and CDR2 is ANQGSEA in the germline V gene. V lost 0 bases to trimming and J lost 1 base, with 12 bases between them. CDR3 sequence reads: CSVEDRRGGNTEAFF. Here the CDR3 DNA reads TGCAGCGTTGAAGATAGGAGGGGGGGGAACACTGAAGCTTTCTTT.

Regarding this clone: The junction shows a germline mismatch at one end, possibly a read error. V gene TRBV12-5 combines with J gene TRBJ2-1; D remains ambiguous. Per the germline V gene, CDR1 is LGHNT and CDR2 is FRNRAP. This CDR3 is 13 amino acids long. For the CDR3, the DNA is TGTGCTAGTGCTTTGGTAAGCAACAATGAGCAGTTCTTC. It specifies CASALVSNNEQFF.

This clone is a singleton in its sample. The chain is built from TRBV28 and TRBJ2-2; a weak D match, TRBD2 (6 bases). Germline-derived CDR1 and CDR2 are MDHEN and SYDVKM. Trimming left V 8 bases short and J 0 bases short, with 13 bases between. The CDR3 has 15 residues. The chain's CDR3 is CASHIAAANTGELFF. CDR3 DNA: TGTGCCAGCCACATAGCGGCCGCGAACACCGGGGAGCTGTTTTTT.

The chain employs TRBV12-2 and TRBJ2-7; the D call of TRBD2 is as the table states it, not checked on the DNA. TRBV12-2 is marked as a pseudogene. The CDR3 spans 17 residues. For the CDR3, the DNA is TGTGCAAGTCGCCCAACCATGGGACTAGCGCGCCCCTACGAGCAGTACTTC. Protein product: CASRPTMGLARPYEQYF.

The V gene is TRBV3-1 (or the pseudogene TRBV3-2), the J gene TRBJ2-7; tentative D call: TRBD1 (6 bases). CDR3 length: 14 residues. Per the germline V gene, CDR1 is LGHDT and CDR2 is YNNKEL (reference sequence). V lost 1 base and J 5 bases, leaving 12 bases between the germline ends. The CDR3 sequence is CASSQGTGSHEQYF. For the CDR3, the DNA is TGTGCCAGCAGCCAAGGCACAGGGTCCCACGAGCAGTACTTC.

The chain links TRBV4-2 to TRBJ2-7, with TRBD1 matching 7 bases. This CDR3 spans 15 amino acids. The germline gives CDR1 LGHNA, CDR2 YNFKEQ. Germline trimming cut 7 bases from V and 3 bases from J; bases unmatched to any gene: 12. CDR3 DNA: TGTGCCAGCACCCTTTCCGGGACAGAACTCTACGAGCAGTACTTC. It translates to CASTLSGTELYEQYF.